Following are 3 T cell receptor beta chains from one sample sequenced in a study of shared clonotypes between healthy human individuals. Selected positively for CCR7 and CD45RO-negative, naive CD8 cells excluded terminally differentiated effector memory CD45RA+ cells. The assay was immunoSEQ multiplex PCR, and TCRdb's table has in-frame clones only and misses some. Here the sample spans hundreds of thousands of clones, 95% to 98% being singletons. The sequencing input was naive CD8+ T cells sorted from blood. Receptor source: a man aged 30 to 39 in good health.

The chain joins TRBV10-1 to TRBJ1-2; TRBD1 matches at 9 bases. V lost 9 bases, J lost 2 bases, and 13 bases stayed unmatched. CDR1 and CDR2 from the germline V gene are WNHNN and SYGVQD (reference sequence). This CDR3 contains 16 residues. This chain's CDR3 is CARSPGQGGPNYGYTF. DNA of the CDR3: TGCGCCAGATCCCCGGGACAGGGTGGGCCCAACTATGGCTACACCTTC.

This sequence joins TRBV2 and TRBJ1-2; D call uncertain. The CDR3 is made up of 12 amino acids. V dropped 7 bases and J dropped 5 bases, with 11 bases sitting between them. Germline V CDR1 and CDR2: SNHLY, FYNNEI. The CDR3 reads CASKGDIYGYTF. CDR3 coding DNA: TGTGCCAGCAAGGGTGACATATATGGCTACACCTTC.

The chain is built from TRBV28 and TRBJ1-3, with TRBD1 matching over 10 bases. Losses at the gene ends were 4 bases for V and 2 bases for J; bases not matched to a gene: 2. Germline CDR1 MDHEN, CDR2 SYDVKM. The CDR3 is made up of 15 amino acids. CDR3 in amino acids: CASSSDRGPGNTIYF. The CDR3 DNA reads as TGTGCCAGCAGTTCTGACAGGGGGCCTGGAAACACCATATATTTT.